This T cell receptor (beta chain) was captured in a study of shared clonotypes between healthy human individuals. Trimming at V came to 4 bases and at J to 6 bases, leaving 5 bases not matched to a gene. Germline loops: CDR1 MDHEN, CDR2 SYDVKM. The CDR3 runs to 15 residues. CD45RO-negative, CCR7-positively selected cells formed the naive CD8 fraction, excluding terminally differentiated effector memory CD45RA+ cells. Produced via immunoSEQ multiplex PCR; TCRdb's table is partial and in-frame only. The top ten clones hold 1.5% to 2% of a sample with roughly 2,000,000 clones, around 93% of them seen once.

Sample: naive CD8+ T cells from PBMCs. This receptor was obtained from a man in his late teens or twenties in good health. Some clones in this sample may be carry-over from other donors' samples. The V and J genes are TRBV28 and TRBJ2-2; TRBD1 agrees at 10 bases. The DNA of the CDR3 is TGTGCCAGCAGTTGGGTGACAGGGGGCCCCGGGGAGCTGTTTTTT. This codes for CASSWVTGGPGELFF.